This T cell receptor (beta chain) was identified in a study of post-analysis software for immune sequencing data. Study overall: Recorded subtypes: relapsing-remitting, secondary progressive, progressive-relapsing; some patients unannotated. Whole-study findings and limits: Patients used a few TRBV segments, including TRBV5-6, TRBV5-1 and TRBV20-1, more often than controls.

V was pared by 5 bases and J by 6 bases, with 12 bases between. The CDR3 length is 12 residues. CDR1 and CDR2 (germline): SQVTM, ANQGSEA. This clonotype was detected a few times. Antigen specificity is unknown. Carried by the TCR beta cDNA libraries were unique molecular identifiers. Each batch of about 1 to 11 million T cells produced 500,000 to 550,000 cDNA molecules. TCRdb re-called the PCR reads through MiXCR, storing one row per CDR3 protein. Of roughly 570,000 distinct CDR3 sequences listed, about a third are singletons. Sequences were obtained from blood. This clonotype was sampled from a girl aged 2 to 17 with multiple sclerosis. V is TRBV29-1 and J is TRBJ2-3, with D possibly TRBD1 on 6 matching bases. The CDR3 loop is CSVTQGPDTQYF. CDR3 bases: TGCAGCGTTACTCAGGGGCCCGATACGCAGTATTTT.